A selection of T cell receptor beta chains follows, all from one sample in a study of blood T cell repertoires in COVID-19. Method: immunoSEQ multiplex PCR; TCRdb's copy keeps in-frame clones and lacks some. The sample holds 150,000 to 200,000 clones, approximately 90% seen once. Specimen: peripheral blood. The receptors shown here come from a woman aged 65 to 85 with COVID-19, enrolled during active disease. CDR3s include the opening cysteine and the closing phenylalanine or tryptophan. The order of the fields is clone size, D gene, V gene, J gene, CDR3 protein, CDR3 DNA. D genes are given only for firm matches. Clone size is stated in some rows and not others, as once, few, many or a class when expanded.

abundance: NA; d_gene: NA; v_gene: TRBV29-1; j_gene: TRBJ2-1; CDR3aa: CSGILARNYNEQFF; CDR3nt: TGCAGCGGAATACTAGCAAGAAATTACAATGAGCAGTTCTTC
abundance: NA; d_gene: NA; v_gene: TRBV4-1; j_gene: TRBJ2-5; CDR3aa: CASSPRSINSETQYF; CDR3nt: TGCGCCAGCAGCCCCAGATCCATTAATTCGGAGACCCAGTACTTC
abundance: NA; d_gene: TRBD1; v_gene: TRBV5-1; j_gene: TRBJ1-2; CDR3aa: CASSLGPAGGNYGYTF; CDR3nt: TGCGCCAGCAGCTTGGGCCCCGCAGGGGGTAACTATGGCTACACCTTC
abundance: NA; d_gene: TRBD2; v_gene: TRBV27; j_gene: TRBJ2-7; CDR3aa: CASSLTFRAGVIGYEQYF; CDR3nt: TGTGCCAGCAGTTTAACATTCCGGGCGGGAGTAATCGGCTACGAGCAGTACTTC
abundance: NA; d_gene: NA; v_gene: TRBV20-1; j_gene: TRBJ2-7; CDR3aa: CSGQGRYEQYF; CDR3nt: TGCAGTGGCCAGGGCCGGTACGAGCAGTACTTC
abundance: NA; d_gene: NA; v_gene: TRBV5-8; j_gene: TRBJ2-4; CDR3aa: CASSEFIADIQYF; CDR3nt: TGTGCCAGCAGCGAGTTTATTGCGGACATTCAGTACTTC
abundance: NA; d_gene: NA; v_gene: TRBV20-1; j_gene: TRBJ1-2; CDR3aa: CSASFPRAGHYGYTF; CDR3nt: TGCAGTGCTAGTTTCCCCAGGGCAGGCCACTATGGCTACACCTTC
abundance: NA; d_gene: NA; v_gene: TRBV6-1; j_gene: TRBJ1-3; CDR3aa: CASSEYPGGNTIYF; CDR3nt: TGTGCCAGCAGTGAATACCCAGGGGGAAACACCATATATTTT
abundance: NA; d_gene: NA; v_gene: TRBV30; j_gene: TRBJ2-1; CDR3aa: CAWSVGGANEQFF; CDR3nt: TGTGCCTGGAGTGTGGGGGGGGCTAATGAGCAGTTCTTC
abundance: NA; d_gene: TRBD2; v_gene: TRBV18; j_gene: TRBJ2-3; CDR3aa: CASSRSESGSWDTQYF; CDR3nt: TGTGCCAGCTCACGTTCGGAGAGCGGGAGTTGGGATACGCAGTATTTT
abundance: NA; d_gene: NA; v_gene: TRBV19; j_gene: TRBJ1-3; CDR3aa: CASSIGNRGTIYF; CDR3nt: TGTGCCAGTAGTATCGGCAACCGAGGCACCATATATTTT
abundance: NA; d_gene: TRBD2; v_gene: TRBV9; j_gene: TRBJ2-1; CDR3aa: CASSAQTSGNYNEQFF; CDR3nt: TGTGCCAGCAGCGCCCAGACTAGCGGAAACTACAATGAGCAGTTCTTC
abundance: NA; d_gene: TRBD1; v_gene: TRBV20-1; j_gene: TRBJ2-7; CDR3aa: CSASTPTGGSYEQYF; CDR3nt: TGCAGTGCTAGTACCCCGACAGGGGGATCCTACGAGCAGTACTTC
abundance: NA; d_gene: TRBD2; v_gene: TRBV23-1; j_gene: TRBJ2-1; CDR3aa: CASKPHPGEGKNEQFF; CDR3nt: TGCGCCAGCAAGCCCCACCCGGGGGAGGGGAAAAATGAGCAGTTCTTC
abundance: NA; d_gene: TRBD2; v_gene: TRBV11-2; j_gene: TRBJ2-1; CDR3aa: CASSLSGRIRNEQFF; CDR3nt: TGTGCCAGCAGCTTATCCGGGAGGATACGCAATGAGCAGTTCTTC
abundance: NA; d_gene: NA; v_gene: TRBV11-2; j_gene: TRBJ2-7; CDR3aa: CASRGGTYEQYF; CDR3nt: TGTGCCAGCAGGGGAGGAACCTACGAGCAGTACTTC
abundance: NA; d_gene: NA; v_gene: TRBV14; j_gene: TRBJ2-7; CDR3aa: CASSQGLTGGIYEQYF; CDR3nt: TGTGCCAGCAGCCAAGGTCTTACGGGGGGCATTTACGAGCAGTACTTC
abundance: few; d_gene: TRBD1; v_gene: TRBV4-3; j_gene: TRBJ2-2; CDR3aa: CASSQNGQGSAGELFF; CDR3nt: TGCGCCAGCAGCCAGAACGGACAGGGTTCCGCCGGGGAGCTGTTTTTT
abundance: NA; d_gene: TRBD2; v_gene: TRBV29-1; j_gene: TRBJ2-2; CDR3aa: CSVSNGLAGGKNTGELFF; CDR3nt: TGCAGCGTTTCTAACGGACTAGCGGGAGGGAAGAACACCGGGGAGCTGTTTTTT
abundance: NA; d_gene: TRBD1; v_gene: TRBV28; j_gene: TRBJ2-5; CDR3aa: CASRQTGLETQYF; CDR3nt: TGTGCCAGCAGGCAGACAGGGTTAGAGACCCAGTACTTC
abundance: NA; d_gene: NA; v_gene: TRBV7-9; j_gene: TRBJ2-1; CDR3aa: CASSFGQTNEQFF; CDR3nt: TGTGCCAGCAGCTTCGGACAGACCAATGAGCAGTTCTTC
abundance: NA; d_gene: NA; v_gene: TRBV28; j_gene: TRBJ2-5; CDR3aa: CASSPSVGGTQYF; CDR3nt: TGTGCCAGCAGTCCATCGGTCGGTGGGACCCAGTACTTC
abundance: NA; d_gene: TRBD2; v_gene: TRBV7-9; j_gene: TRBJ2-1; CDR3aa: CASSYWTSEDNEQFF; CDR3nt: TGTGCCAGCAGCTATTGGACTAGCGAAGACAATGAGCAGTTCTTC
abundance: NA; d_gene: NA; v_gene: TRBV18; j_gene: TRBJ1-2; CDR3aa: CASSPGHNLYGYTF; CDR3nt: TGTGCCAGCTCACCGGGACACAACCTCTATGGCTACACCTTC
abundance: NA; d_gene: NA; v_gene: TRBV19; j_gene: TRBJ1-6; CDR3aa: CASNEQPNSPLHF; CDR3nt: TGTGCCAGTAACGAACAGCCGAATTCACCCCTCCACTTT
abundance: NA; d_gene: NA; v_gene: TRBV27; j_gene: TRBJ1-1; CDR3aa: CASSLSIVGTEAFF; CDR3nt: TGTGCCAGCAGTTTATCAATAGTTGGCACTGAAGCTTTCTTT
abundance: NA; d_gene: NA; v_gene: TRBV5-1; j_gene: TRBJ2-7; CDR3aa: CASSLGTYYEQYF; CDR3nt: TGCGCCAGCAGCTTGGGCACCTACTACGAGCAGTACTTC
abundance: NA; d_gene: NA; v_gene: TRBV19; j_gene: TRBJ1-5; CDR3aa: CASSSKGEISNQPQHF; CDR3nt: TGTGCCAGTAGTTCGAAGGGGGAAATTAGCAATCAGCCCCAGCATTTT
abundance: few; d_gene: TRBD1; v_gene: TRBV7-2; j_gene: TRBJ1-2; CDR3aa: CASSLAGTDYGYTF; CDR3nt: TGTGCCAGCAGCTTGGCCGGGACAGACTATGGCTACACCTTC
abundance: NA; d_gene: TRBD2; v_gene: TRBV5-8; j_gene: TRBJ2-7; CDR3aa: CASSLGLAGSTFYEQYF; CDR3nt: TGTGCCAGCAGCTTGGGACTAGCGGGAAGTACTTTCTACGAGCAGTACTTC
abundance: few; d_gene: NA; v_gene: TRBV7-2; j_gene: TRBJ1-5; CDR3aa: CASSSRQAGNQPQHF; CDR3nt: TGTGCCAGCAGCTCCAGACAGGCGGGCAATCAGCCCCAGCATTTT
abundance: NA; d_gene: NA; v_gene: TRBV6-1; j_gene: TRBJ1-5; CDR3aa: CASSTQPSQPQHF; CDR3nt: TGTGCCAGCAGCACACAGCCATCTCAGCCCCAGCATTTT
abundance: NA; d_gene: TRBD2; v_gene: TRBV28; j_gene: TRBJ2-7; CDR3aa: CASQTGGGLEQYF; CDR3nt: TGTGCCAGCCAAACCGGGGGGGGGCTCGAGCAGTACTTC
abundance: NA; d_gene: NA; v_gene: TRBV20-1; j_gene: TRBJ1-5; CDR3aa: CSASSGQPNQPQHF; CDR3nt: TGCAGTGCTAGTTCGGGACAACCAAATCAGCCCCAGCATTTT
abundance: NA; d_gene: NA; v_gene: TRBV18; j_gene: TRBJ1-1; CDR3aa: CASSPGRFAEAFF; CDR3nt: TGTGCCAGCTCACCGGGGCGTTTCGCTGAAGCTTTCTTT
abundance: NA; d_gene: NA; v_gene: TRBV7-9; j_gene: TRBJ1-2; CDR3aa: CASSLAGGIGYTF; CDR3nt: TGTGCCAGCAGCTTAGCGGGAGGGATTGGCTACACCTTC
abundance: NA; d_gene: NA; v_gene: TRBV5-1; j_gene: TRBJ1-1; CDR3aa: CASSLNTGNTEAFF; CDR3nt: TGCGCCAGCAGCTTGAACACAGGGAACACTGAAGCTTTCTTT
abundance: NA; d_gene: NA; v_gene: TRBV7-2; j_gene: TRBJ1-4; CDR3aa: CASSLALGAAGEKLFF; CDR3nt: TGTGCCAGCAGCTTAGCGCTGGGGGCGGCTGGTGAAAAACTGTTTTTT
abundance: NA; d_gene: TRBD1; v_gene: TRBV3-1/TRBV3-2; j_gene: TRBJ1-2; CDR3aa: CASSSGTASNYGYTF; CDR3nt: TGTGCCAGCAGTTCCGGGACAGCCTCTAACTATGGCTACACCTTC
abundance: NA; d_gene: TRBD2; v_gene: TRBV7-8; j_gene: TRBJ2-5; CDR3aa: CASSLAVGSGAIGQYF; CDR3nt: TGTGCCAGCAGCTTAGCGGTCGGGAGCGGGGCGATCGGCCAGTACTTC